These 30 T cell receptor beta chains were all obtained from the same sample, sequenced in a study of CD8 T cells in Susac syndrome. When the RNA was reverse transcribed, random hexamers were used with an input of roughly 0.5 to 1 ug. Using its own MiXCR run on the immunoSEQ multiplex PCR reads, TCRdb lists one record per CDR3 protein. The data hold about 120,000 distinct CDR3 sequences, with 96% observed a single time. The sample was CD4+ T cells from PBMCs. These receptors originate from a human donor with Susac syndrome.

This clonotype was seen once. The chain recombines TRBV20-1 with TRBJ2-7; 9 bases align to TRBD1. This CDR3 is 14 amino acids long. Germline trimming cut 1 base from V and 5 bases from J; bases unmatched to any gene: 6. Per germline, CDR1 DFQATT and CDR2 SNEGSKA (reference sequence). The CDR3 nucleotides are TGCAGTGCTAGAGGGCGGGGACAGGGTGACGAGCAGTACTTC. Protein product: CSARGRGQGDEQYF.

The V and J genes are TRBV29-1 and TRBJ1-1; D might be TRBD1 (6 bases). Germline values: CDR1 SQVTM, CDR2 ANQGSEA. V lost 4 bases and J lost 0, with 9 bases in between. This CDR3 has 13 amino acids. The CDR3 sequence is CSVATGLNTEAFF. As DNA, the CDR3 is TGCAGCGTTGCTACAGGGTTGAACACTGAAGCTTTCTTT.

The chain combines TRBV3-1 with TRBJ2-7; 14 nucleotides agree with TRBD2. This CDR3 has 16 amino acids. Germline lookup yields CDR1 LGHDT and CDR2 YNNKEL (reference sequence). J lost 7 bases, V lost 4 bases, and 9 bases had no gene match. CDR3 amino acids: CASSLRLAGGPGEQYF. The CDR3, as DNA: TGTGCCAGCAGCCTCCGACTAGCGGGAGGGCCTGGAGAGCAGTACTTC.

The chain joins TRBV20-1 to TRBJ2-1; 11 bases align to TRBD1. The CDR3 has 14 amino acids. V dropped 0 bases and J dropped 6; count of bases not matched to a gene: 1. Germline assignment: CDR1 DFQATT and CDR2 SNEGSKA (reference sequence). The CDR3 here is CSARDGTGGNEQFF. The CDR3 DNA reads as TGCAGTGCTAGAGATGGGACAGGGGGCAATGAGCAGTTCTTC.

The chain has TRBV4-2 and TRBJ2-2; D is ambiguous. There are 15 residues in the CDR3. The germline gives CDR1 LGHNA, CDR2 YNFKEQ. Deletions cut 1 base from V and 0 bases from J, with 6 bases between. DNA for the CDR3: TGTGCCAGCAGCCAAGTCGGCGCGAACACCGGGGAGCTGTTTTTT. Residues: CASSQVGANTGELFF.

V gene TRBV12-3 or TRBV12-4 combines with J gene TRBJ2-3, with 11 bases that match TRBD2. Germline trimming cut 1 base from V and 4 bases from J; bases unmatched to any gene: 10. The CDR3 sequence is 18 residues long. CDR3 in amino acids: CASSLGLAGGLGADTQYF. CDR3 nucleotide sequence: TGTGCCAGCAGTTTAGGGCTAGCGGGGGGCCTTGGAGCAGATACGCAGTATTTT.

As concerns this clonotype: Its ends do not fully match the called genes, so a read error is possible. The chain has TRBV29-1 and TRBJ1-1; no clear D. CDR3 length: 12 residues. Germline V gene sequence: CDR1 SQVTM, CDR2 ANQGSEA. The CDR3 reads CSGRDLNTEVFF. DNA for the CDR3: TGCAGCGGACGGGATTTGAACACTGAAGTTTTCTTT.

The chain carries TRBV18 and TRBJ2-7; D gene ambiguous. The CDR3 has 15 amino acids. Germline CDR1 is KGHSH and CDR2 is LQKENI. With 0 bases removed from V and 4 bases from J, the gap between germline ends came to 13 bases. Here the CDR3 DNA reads TGTGCCAGCTCACCACCCGGCGCCGGCAAATACGAGCAGTACTTC. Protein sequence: CASSPPGAGKYEQYF. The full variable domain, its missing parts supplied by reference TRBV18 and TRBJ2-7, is NAGVMQNPRHLVRRRGQEARLRCSPMKGHSHVYWYRQLPEEGLKFMVYLQKENIIDESGMPKERFSAEFPKEGPSILRIQQVVRGDSAAYFCASSPPGAGKYEQYFGPGTRLTVT.

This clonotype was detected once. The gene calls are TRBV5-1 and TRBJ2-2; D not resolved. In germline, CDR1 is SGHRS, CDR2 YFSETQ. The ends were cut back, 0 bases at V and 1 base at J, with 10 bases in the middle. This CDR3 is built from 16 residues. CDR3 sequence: CASSLVVPENTGELFF. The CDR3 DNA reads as TGCGCCAGCAGCTTGGTCGTACCAGAGAACACCGGGGAGCTGTTTTTT.

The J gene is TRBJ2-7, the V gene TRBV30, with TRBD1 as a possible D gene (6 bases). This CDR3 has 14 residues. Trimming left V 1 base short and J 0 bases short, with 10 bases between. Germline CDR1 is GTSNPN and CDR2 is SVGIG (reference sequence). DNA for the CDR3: TGTGCCTGGAGTGGACAGGTGGGCTCCTACGAGCAGTACTTC. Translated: CAWSGQVGSYEQYF.

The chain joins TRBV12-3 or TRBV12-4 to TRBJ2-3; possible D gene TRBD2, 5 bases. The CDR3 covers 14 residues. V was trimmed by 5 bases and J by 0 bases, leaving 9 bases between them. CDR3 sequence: CASSLRTSTDTQYF. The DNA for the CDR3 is TGTGCCAGCAGTCTGAGGACTAGCACAGATACGCAGTATTTT.

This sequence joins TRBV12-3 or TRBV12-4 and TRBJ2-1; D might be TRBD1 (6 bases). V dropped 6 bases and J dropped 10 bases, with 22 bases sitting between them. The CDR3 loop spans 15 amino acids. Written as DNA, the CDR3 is TGTGCCAGCAGAGAACAGGGTGTGGCAATGAGCGAGCAGTTCTTC. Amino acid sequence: CASREQGVAMSEQFF.

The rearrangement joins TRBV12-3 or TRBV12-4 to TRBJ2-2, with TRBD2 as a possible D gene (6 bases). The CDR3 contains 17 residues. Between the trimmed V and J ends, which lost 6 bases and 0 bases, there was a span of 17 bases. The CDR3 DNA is TGTGCCAGCAGCAGTCCACCGACTAGTACGAACACCGGGGAGCTGTTTTTT. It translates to CASSSPPTSTNTGELFF.

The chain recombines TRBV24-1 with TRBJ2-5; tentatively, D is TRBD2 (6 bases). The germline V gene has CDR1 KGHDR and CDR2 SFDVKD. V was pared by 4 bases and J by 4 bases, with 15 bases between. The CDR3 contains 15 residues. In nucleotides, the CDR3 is TGTGCCACCAGTGACCTGGGGCAGGGAGGAGAGACCCAGTACTTC. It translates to CATSDLGQGGETQYF.

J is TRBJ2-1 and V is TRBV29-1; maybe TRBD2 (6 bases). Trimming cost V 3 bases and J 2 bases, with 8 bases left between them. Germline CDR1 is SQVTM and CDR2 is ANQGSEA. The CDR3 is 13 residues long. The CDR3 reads CSVERDTYNEQFF. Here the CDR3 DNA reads TGCAGCGTTGAGCGGGATACCTACAATGAGCAGTTCTTC.

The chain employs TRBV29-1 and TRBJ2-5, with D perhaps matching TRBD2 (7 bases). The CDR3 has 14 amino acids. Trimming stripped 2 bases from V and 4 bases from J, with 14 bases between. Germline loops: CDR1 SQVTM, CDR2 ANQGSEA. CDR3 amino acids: CSVERGARGETQYF. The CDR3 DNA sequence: TGCAGCGTTGAACGGGGGGCGCGGGGAGAGACCCAGTACTTC.

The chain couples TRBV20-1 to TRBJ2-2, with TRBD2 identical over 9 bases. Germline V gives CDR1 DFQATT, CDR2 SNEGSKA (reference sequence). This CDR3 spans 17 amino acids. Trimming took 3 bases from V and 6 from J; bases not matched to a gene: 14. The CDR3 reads CSASSPGGAGGPGELFF. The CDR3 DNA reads TGCAGTGCTAGTAGCCCCGGGGGAGCGGGAGGTCCCGGGGAGCTGTTTTTT.

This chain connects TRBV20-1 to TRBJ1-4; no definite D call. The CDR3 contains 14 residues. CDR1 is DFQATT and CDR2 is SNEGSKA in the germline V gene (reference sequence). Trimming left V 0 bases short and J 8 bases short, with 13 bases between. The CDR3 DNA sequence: TGCAGTGCTAGAGATCCAGTTACCTCGGAAAAACTGTTTTTT. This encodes CSARDPVTSEKLFF.

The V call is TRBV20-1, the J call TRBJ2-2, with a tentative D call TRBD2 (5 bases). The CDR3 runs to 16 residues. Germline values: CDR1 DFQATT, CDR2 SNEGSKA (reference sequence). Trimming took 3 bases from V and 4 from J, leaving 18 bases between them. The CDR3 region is CSASRTGYPSTGELFF. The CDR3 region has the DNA TGCAGTGCTAGTCGCACGGGATATCCTTCCACCGGGGAGCTGTTTTTT.

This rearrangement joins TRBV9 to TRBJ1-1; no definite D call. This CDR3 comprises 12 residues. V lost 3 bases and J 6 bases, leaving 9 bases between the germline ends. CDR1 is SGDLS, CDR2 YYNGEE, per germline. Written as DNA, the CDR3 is TGTGCCAGCAGCGGATGGGAGGCTGAAGCTTTCTTT. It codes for CASSGWEAEAFF.

The CDR3 spells CASTPLKREGPGQFF. The CDR3 coding sequence is TGTGCCAGCACCCCACTAAAGCGGGAGGGCCCCGGGCAGTTCTTC. This chain links TRBV3-1 with TRBJ2-1, with 10 bases identical to TRBD2. Germline values: CDR1 LGHDT, CDR2 YNNKEL (reference sequence). J was trimmed by 12 bases and V by 7 bases; bases with no gene match: 15. CDR3 length: 15 residues.

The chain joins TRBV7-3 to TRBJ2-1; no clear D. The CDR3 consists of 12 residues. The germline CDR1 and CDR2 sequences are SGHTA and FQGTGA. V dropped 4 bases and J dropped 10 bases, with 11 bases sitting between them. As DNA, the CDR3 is TGTGCCAGCAGCTCCAACACGGAAGAGCAGTTCTTC. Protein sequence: CASSSNTEEQFF.

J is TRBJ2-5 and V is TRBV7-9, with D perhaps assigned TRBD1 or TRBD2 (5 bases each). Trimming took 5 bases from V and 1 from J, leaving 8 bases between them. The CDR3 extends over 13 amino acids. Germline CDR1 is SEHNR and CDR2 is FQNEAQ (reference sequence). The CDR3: CASSVGTQETQYF. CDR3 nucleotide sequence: TGTGCCAGCAGCGTCGGGACCCAAGAGACCCAGTACTTC.

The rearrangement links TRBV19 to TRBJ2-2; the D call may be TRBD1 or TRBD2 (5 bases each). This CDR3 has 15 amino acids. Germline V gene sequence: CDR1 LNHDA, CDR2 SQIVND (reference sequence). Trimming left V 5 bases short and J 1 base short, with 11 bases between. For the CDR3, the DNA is TGTGCCAGTAGTCGGGACGGCAAGAACACCGGGGAGCTGTTTTTT. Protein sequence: CASSRDGKNTGELFF.

In DNA form, the CDR3 reads TGTGCCAGCAGCGCCCAAGGGGGCGGTCAGCCCCAGCATTTT. This sequence encodes CASSAQGGGQPQHF. The chain couples TRBV5-6 to TRBJ1-5; 7 positions agree with TRBD1. V was pared by 4 bases and J by 6 bases, with 7 bases of the junction left unmatched. Germline-derived CDR1 and CDR2 are SGHDT and YYEEEE. The CDR3 has 14 amino acids.

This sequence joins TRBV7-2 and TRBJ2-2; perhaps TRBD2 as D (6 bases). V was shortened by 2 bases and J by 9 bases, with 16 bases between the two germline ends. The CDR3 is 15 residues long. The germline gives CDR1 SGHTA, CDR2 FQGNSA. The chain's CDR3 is CASSLRQTSTRELFF. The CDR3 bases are TGTGCCAGCAGCTTAAGGCAGACTAGTACTCGGGAGCTGTTTTTT.

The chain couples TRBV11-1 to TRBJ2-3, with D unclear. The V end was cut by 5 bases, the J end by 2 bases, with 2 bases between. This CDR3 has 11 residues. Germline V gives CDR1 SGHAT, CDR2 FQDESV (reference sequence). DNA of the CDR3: TGTGCCAGCAGCACCACAGATACGCAGTATTTT. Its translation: CASSTTDTQYF.

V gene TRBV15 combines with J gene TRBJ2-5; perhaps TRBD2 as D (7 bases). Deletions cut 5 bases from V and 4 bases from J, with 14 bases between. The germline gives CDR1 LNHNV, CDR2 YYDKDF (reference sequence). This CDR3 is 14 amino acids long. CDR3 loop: CATSGRGGRETQYF. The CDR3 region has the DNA TGTGCCACCAGCGGAAGGGGGGGTAGAGAGACCCAGTACTTC.

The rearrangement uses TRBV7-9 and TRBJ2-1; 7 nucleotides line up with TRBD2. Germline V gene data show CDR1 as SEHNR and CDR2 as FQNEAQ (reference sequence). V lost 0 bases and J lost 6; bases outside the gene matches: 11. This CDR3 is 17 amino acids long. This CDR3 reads CASSLAPSGSPSNEQFF. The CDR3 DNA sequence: TGTGCCAGCAGCTTAGCGCCTAGCGGCAGCCCCAGCAATGAGCAGTTCTTC.

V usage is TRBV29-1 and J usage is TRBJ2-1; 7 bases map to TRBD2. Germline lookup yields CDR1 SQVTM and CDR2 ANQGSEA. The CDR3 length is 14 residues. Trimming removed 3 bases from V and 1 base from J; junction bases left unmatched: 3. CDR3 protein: CSVDREGSYNEQFF. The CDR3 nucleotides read TGCAGCGTTGATAGGGAGGGGTCCTACAATGAGCAGTTCTTC.